Sequencing of this TCR beta chain was carried out in a study of lymphopenia after photon versus proton radiotherapy. Broader study findings: A bigger post-nadir fall in TCR diversity correlated inversely with survival time in deceased patients.

As regards this clone: Antigen unknown.

The repertoire was sequenced with immunoSEQ multiplex PCR; TCRdb's copy has only in-frame clones and lacks some. The table shows roughly 64,000 clones, with around 90% occurring only once. CDR1 and CDR2 from the germline V gene are SGHTA and FQGNSA. This CDR3 region has 14 residues. The ends were cut back, 8 bases at V and 2 bases at J, with 14 bases in the middle. V gene TRBV7-2 combines with J gene TRBJ2-3, with TRBD1 as a possible D gene (6 bases). Sequencing was performed on peripheral blood, taken from a patient treated with proton-based radiotherapy. The clonotype was recovered from a man aged 80 or over with esophageal cancer. In DNA, the CDR3 is TGTGCCAGCCGACCGGACAGATCCACAGATACGCAGTATTTT. Its protein product is CASRPDRSTDTQYF.